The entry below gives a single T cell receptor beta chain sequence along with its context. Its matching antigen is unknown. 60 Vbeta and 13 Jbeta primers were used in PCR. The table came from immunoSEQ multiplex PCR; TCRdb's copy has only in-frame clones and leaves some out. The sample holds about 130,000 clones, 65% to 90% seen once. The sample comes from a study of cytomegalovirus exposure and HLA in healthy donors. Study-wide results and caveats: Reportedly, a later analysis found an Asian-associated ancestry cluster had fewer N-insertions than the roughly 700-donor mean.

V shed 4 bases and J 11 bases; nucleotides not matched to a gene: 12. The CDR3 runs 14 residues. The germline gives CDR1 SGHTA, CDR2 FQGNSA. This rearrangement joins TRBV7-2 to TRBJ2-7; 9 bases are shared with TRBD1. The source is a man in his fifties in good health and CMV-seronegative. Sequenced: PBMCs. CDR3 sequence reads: CASSYDQRQGVKYF. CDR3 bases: TGTGCCAGCAGCTACGATCAAAGACAGGGGGTTAAGTACTTC.